This T cell receptor (beta chain) was identified during a study of beta chain features in type 1 diabetes (dated by TCRdb to the late 2010s). Background on the whole study: Mean age, gender distribution, total cell number and subset yield did not differ between patients and healthy donors. A total of around 110,000,000 sorted cells were examined across all samples, and RNA yield correlated strongly with the number of cells per subset. Naive and central memory subsets were obtained from all 30 or so donors, but regulatory and stem cell-like memory subsets were isolated from only 8 patients and roughly 8 healthy donors. The study compared TCRB repertoires of sorted circulating CD4+ T cell subsets between recently diagnosed type 1 diabetes patients and matched healthy donors. The full study reports these points: Sequencing cDNA rather than genomic DNA could over-represent highly expressing activated cells, although activation and CD3 levels did not differ between groups. Only small numbers of individuals were included in the HLA sub-analyses, which left unresolved whether HLA type had any influence on TCRB rearrangement. Naive, central memory and regulatory TCRB repertoires appeared to be more similar among patients than among healthy donors. At VDJ recombination sites, patients with type 1 diabetes made fewer insertions and deleted more nucleotides, a pattern implying thymic rearrangement abnormalities. Shorter templates might be favored by PCR, yet because patient and control samples were amplified and corrected together, any such skew would affect both groups equally. Type 1 diabetes patients showed a moderate but significant shortening of TCRB CDR3 length in all four CD4+ subsets.

In regard to this clone: Its antigen is currently not known. Germline and junction disagree at one end, which may indicate a read error.

The entire isolated RNA was reverse transcribed using the High Capacity cDNA Reverse Transcription Kit, and thus expressed TCRB transcripts were sequenced. Deep immunoSEQ sequencing was applied to naive, central memory and regulatory T cell samples, giving an average of roughly 3.5 million total reads per sample. Sorted cells were lysed in RLT buffer, and RNA was extracted using DNase-treated RNeasy Micro or Mini kits according to cell number. Each cell subset was processed separately to prevent cross-contamination, with patient and healthy donor samples processed together. The immunoSEQ multiplex PCR was used to amplify TCRB sequences from cDNA, yielding 87-bp fragments that span the CDR3 region. Amplicons were sequenced on the Illumina HiSeq platform. The authors processed their data as follows. PCR bias was corrected computationally using synthetic template baselines, and reads within Hamming distance 2 were collapsed, with unmergeable singletons discarded. By aligning reads against IMGT, V, D and J genes, CDR3 length, and insertions or deletions at six rearrangement sites were assigned. Within each subset, clonotype counts were normalized to sorted cell number, after which true diversity and Gini coefficients were computed with the tcR R package. The overlap coefficient, calculated on TCRB nucleotide sequences, was used to measure repertoire sharing. Sourced from immuneACCESS, this table was stored by TCRdb with only in-frame sequences that have V and J called. A share of the clones is absent; for the studies checked, an unresolved V gene accounts for under half, and the remainder has no known explanation. V and J calls plus clone size are reproduced from that table; the DNA served to infer D and trimming. This sample has under 200,000 clones in its table, and 7% to 10% of those were observed once. The ten largest make up under 2.5% of the sample.

Each donor gave one peripheral blood draw, around 100 mL on average, collected into heparinised tubes. A BD FACSAria II and a panel including CD45RO, CCR7, CD25, CD127, CD95 and CD27 were used to sort naive, central memory, regulatory and stem cell-like memory CD4+ T cells. A purity above 98% was achieved for all sorted populations. PBMCs were isolated right away by Lymphoprep density gradient centrifugation and were stained directly, without culture. So that batch effects would be minimized, each experiment stained and sorted samples in pairs, pairing one healthy donor with one patient. Its CDR3 holds 14 amino acids, cysteine through phenylalanine. Just CDR3 DNA is preserved here, 42 bases in frame from base 1. Looking up the germline V gene yields CDR1 KGHSH and CDR2 LQKENI.

Recombination linked TRBV18 to TRBJ1-1, and TRBD1 may be the D gene, going by 5 matching bases. Source material: central memory CD4+ T cells from blood. The TCR originated in a woman younger than 35 in good health. Here the CDR3 is given as CASSPRQRLTEAFF. The bases read TGTGCCAGCTCGCCACGACAGAGGCTCACTGAAGCTTTCTTT.